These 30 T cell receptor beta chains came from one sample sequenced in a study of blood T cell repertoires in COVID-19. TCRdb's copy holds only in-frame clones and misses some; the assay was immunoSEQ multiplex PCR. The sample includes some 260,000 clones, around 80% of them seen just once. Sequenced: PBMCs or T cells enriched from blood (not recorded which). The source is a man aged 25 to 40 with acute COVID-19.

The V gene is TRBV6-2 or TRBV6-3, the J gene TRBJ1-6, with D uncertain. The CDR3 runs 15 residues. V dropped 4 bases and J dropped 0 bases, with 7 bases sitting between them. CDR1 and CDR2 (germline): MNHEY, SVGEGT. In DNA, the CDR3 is TGTGCCAGCAGTTCCTCGAGCTCCTATAATTCACCCCTCCACTTT. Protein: CASSSSSSYNSPLHF.

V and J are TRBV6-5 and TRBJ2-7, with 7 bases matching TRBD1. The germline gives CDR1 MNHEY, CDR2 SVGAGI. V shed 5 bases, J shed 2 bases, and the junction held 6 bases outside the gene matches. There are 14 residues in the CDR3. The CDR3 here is CASSTGTVAYEQYV. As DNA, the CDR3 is TGTGCCAGCAGTACCGGGACAGTAGCCTACGAGCAGTACGTC.

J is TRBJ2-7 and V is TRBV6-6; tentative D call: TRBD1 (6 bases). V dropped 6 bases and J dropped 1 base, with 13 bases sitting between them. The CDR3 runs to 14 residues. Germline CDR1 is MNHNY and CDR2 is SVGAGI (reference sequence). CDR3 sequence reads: CASRTSGQSYEQYV. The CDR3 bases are TGTGCCAGCAGGACCTCTGGACAGTCCTACGAGCAGTACGTC.

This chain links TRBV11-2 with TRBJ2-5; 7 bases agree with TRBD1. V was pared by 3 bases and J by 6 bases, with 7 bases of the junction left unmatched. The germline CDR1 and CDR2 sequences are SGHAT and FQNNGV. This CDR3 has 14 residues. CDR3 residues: CASSFRQGGQTQYF. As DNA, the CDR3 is TGTGCCAGCAGCTTTCGACAGGGCGGTCAGACCCAGTACTTC.

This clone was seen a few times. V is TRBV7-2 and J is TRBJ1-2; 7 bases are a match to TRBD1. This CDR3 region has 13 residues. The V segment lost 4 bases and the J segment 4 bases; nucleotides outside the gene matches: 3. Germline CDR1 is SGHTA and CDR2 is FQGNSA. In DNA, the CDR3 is TGTGCCAGCAGCTCCCAGGGGGTCTATGGCTACACCTTC. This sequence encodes CASSSQGVYGYTF.

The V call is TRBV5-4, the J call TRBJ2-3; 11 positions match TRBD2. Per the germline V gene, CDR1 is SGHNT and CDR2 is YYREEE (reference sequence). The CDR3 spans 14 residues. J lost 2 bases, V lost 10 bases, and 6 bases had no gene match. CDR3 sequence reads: CAGTSGGFTDTQYF. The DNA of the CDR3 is TGTGCCGGTACTAGCGGGGGTTTCACAGATACGCAGTATTTT.

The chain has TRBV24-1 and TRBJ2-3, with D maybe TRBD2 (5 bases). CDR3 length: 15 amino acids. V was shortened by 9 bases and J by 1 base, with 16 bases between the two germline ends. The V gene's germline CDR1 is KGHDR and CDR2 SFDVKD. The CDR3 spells CATSPAEDRTDTQYF. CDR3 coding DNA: TGTGCCACCTCCCCCGCGGAGGACCGCACAGATACGCAGTATTTT.

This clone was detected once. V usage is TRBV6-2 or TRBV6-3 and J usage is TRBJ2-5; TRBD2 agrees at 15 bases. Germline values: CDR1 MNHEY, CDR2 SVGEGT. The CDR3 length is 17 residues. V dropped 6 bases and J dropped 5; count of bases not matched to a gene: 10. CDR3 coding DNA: TGTGCCAGCAGCACCAGGACTAGCGGGGGGGCCGGGGAGACCCAGTACTTC. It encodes CASSTRTSGGAGETQYF.

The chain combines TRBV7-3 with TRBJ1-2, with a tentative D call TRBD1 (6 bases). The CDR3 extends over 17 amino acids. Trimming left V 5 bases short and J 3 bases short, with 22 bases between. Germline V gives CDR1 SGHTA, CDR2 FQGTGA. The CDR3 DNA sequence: TGTGCCAGCAGCCTCCTGCCCCGGGGGGGGGCCTACTATGGCTACACCTTC. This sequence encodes CASSLLPRGGAYYGYTF.

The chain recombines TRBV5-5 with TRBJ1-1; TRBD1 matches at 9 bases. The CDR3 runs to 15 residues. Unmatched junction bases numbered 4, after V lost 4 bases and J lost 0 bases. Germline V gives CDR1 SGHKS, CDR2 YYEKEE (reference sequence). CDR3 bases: TGTGCCAGCAGCCCACAGGGGGCGTTGAACACTGAAGCTTTCTTT. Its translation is CASSPQGALNTEAFF.

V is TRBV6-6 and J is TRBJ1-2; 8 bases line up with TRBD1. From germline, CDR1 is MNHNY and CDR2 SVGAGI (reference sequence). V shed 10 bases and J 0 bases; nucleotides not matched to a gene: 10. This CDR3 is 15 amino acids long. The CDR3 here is CATTGADRANYGYTF. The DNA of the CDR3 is TGTGCCACCACCGGGGCGGACAGGGCTAACTATGGCTACACCTTC.

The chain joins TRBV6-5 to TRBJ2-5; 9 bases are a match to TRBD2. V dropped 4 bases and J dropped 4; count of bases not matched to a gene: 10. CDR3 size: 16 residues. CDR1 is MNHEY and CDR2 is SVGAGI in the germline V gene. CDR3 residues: CASSSLAGGGVETQYF. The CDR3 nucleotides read TGTGCCAGCAGTTCCTTGGCAGGCGGGGGGGTAGAGACCCAGTACTTC.

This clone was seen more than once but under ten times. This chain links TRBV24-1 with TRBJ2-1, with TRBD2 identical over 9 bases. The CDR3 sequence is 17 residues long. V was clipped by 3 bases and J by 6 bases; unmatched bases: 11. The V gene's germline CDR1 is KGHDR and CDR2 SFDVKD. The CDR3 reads CATSDKYRLAGLNEQFF. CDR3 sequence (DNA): TGTGCCACCAGTGATAAGTATCGGCTAGCGGGGCTCAATGAGCAGTTCTTC.

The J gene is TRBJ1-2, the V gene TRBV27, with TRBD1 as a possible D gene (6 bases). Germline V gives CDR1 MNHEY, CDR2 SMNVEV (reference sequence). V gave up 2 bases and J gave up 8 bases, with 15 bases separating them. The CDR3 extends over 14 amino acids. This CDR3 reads CASSLSGRGIGYTF. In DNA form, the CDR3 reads TGTGCCAGCAGTTTAAGCGGCAGGGGAATAGGCTACACCTTC.

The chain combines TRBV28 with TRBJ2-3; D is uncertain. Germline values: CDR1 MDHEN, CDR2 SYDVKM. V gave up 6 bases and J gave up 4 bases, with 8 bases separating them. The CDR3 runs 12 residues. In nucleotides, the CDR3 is TGTGCCAGCAGATTGAAGCCAGATACGCAGTATTTT. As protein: CASRLKPDTQYF.

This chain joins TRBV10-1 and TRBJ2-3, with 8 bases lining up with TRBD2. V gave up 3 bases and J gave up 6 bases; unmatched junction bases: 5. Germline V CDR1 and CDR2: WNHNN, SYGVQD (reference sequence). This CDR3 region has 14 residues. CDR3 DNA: TGCGCCAGCAGTGAATCGACTAGCGCGGATACGCAGTATTTT. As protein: CASSESTSADTQYF.

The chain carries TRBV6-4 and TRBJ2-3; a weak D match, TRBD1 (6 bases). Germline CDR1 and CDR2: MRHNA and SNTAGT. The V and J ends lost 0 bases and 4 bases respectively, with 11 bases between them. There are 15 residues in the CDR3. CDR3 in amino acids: CASSDSIRGSDTQYF. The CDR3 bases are TGTGCCAGCAGTGACTCGATCAGGGGTTCAGATACGCAGTATTTT.

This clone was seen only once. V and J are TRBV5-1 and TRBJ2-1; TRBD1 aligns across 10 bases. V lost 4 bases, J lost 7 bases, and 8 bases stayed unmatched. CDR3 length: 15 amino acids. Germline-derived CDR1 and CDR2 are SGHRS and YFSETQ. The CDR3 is CASSLGTGARNEQFF. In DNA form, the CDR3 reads TGCGCCAGCAGCCTAGGGACAGGGGCGAGGAATGAGCAGTTCTTC.

The CDR3, as DNA: TGTGCCAGCAGTGTACACGGAAACACCATATATTTT. Residues: CASSVHGNTIYF. V gene TRBV25-1 combines with J gene TRBJ1-3; D gene ambiguous. CDR3 length: 12 amino acids. Germline lookup yields CDR1 MGHDK and CDR2 SYGVNS. V shed 4 bases and J shed 4 bases, with 5 bases lying between them.

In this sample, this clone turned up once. The CDR3 spells CASREFGNTIYF. CDR3 DNA: TGTGCCAGCAGAGAGTTCGGAAACACCATATATTTT. The chain combines TRBV2 with TRBJ1-3; D gene unclear. V dropped 6 bases and J dropped 4 bases, with 7 bases sitting between them. This CDR3 is 12 amino acids long. CDR1 is SNHLY, CDR2 FYNNEI, per germline.

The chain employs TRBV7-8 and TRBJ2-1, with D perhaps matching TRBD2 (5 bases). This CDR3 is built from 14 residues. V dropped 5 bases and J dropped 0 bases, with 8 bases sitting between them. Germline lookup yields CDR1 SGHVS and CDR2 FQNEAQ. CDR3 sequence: CASSETNSYNEQFF. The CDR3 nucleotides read TGTGCCAGCAGCGAGACTAACTCCTACAATGAGCAGTTCTTC.

The CDR3 reads CSARGYTF. As DNA, the CDR3 is TGCAGTGCCAGGGGCTACACCTTC. The chain recombines TRBV20-1 with TRBJ1-2; D remains unclear. The V and J ends lost 6 bases and 8 bases respectively, with 4 bases between them. CDR3 size: 8 residues. The V gene's germline CDR1 is DFQATT and CDR2 SNEGSKA (reference sequence).

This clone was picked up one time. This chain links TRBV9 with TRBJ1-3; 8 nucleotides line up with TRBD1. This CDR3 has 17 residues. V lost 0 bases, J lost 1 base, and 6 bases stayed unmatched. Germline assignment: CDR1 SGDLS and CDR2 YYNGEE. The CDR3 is CASSVAPGQASGNTIYF. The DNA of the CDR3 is TGTGCCAGCAGCGTAGCACCGGGACAGGCTTCTGGAAACACCATATATTTT.

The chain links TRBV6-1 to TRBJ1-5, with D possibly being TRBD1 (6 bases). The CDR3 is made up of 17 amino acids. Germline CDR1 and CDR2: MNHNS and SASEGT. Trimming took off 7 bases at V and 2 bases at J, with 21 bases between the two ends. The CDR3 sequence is CASTQAVGGFGNQPQHF. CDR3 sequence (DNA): TGTGCCAGCACTCAAGCGGTAGGGGGATTTGGCAATCAGCCCCAGCATTTT.

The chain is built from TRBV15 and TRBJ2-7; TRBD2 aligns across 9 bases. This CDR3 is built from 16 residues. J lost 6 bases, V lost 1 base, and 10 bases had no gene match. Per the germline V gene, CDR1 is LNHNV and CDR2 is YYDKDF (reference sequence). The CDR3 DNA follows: TGTGCCACCAGCAGAGCTAGAGCGGGAGGTTGGGTCGAGCAGTACGTC. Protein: CATSRARAGGWVEQYV.

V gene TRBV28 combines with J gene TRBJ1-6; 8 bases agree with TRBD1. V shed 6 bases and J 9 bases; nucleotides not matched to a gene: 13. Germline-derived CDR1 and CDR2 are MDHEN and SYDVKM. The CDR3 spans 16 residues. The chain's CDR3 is CASRTTQGQASSPLHF. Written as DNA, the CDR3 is TGTGCCAGCAGAACGACCCAGGGACAGGCGAGTTCACCCCTCCACTTT.

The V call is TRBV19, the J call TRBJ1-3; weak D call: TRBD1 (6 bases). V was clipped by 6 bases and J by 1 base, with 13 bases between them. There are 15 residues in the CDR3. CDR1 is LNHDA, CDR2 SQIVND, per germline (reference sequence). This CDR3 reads CASSSQGISGNTIYF. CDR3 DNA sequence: TGTGCCAGTAGCAGCCAGGGGATATCTGGAAACACCATATATTTT.

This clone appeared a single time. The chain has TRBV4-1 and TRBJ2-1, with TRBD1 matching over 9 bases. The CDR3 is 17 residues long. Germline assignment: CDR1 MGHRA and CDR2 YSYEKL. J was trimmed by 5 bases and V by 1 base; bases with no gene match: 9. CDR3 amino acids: CASSQVFPGTGHNEQFF. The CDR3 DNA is TGCGCCAGCAGCCAAGTTTTCCCCGGGACAGGGCACAATGAGCAGTTCTTC.

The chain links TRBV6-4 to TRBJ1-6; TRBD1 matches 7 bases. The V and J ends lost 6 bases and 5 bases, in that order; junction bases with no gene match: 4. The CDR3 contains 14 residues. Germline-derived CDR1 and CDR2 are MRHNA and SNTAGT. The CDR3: CASSMDRNNSPLHF. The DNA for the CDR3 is TGTGCCAGCAGCATGGACAGGAATAATTCACCCCTCCACTTT.

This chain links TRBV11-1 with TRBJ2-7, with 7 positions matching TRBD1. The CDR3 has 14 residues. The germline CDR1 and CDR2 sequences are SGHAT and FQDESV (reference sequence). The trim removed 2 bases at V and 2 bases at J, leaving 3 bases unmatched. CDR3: CASSLTDRTYEQYV. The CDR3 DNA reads TGTGCCAGCAGCTTAACGGACAGGACCTACGAGCAGTACGTC.